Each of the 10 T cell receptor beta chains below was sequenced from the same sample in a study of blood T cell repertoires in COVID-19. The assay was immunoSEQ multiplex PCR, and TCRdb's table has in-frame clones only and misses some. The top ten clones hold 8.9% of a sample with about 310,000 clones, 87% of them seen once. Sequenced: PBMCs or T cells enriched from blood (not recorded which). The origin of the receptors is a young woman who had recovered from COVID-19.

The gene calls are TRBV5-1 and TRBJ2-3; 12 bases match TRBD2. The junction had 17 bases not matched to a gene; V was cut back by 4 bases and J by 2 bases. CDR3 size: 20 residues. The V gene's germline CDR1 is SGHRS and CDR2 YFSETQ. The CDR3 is CASSRRLTSGGSTPTDTQYF. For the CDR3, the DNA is TGCGCCAGCAGCAGACGGCTGACTAGCGGGGGTTCCACCCCCACAGATACGCAGTATTTT. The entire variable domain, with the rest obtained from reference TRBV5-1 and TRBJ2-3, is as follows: KAGVTQTPRYLIKTRGQQVTLSCSPISGHRSVSWYQQTPGQGLQFLFEYFSETQRNKGNFPGRFSGRQFSNSRSEMNVSTLELGDSALYLCASSRRLTSGGSTPTDTQYFGPGTRLTVL.

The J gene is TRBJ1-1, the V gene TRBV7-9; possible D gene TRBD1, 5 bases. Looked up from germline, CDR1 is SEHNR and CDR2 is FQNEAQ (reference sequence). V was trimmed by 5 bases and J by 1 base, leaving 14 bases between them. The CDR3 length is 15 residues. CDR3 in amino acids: CASSRLGGSNTEAFF. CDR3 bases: TGTGCCAGCAGCCGATTGGGGGGGTCGAACACTGAAGCTTTCTTT.

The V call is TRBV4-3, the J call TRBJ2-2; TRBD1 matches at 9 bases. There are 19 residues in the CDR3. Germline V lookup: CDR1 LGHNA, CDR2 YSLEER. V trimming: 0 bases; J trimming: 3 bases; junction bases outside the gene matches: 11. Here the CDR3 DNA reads TGCGCCAGCAGCCAAGATGGAACAGGGGGCATCCAGGACACCGGGGAGCTGTTTTTT. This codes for CASSQDGTGGIQDTGELFF.

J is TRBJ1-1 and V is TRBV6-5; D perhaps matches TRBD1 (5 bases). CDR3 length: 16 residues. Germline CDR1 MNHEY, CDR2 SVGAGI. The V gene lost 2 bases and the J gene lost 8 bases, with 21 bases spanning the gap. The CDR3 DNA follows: TGTGCCAGCAGTTACGGTTTGTCGACAGCAGTTTTGGAAGCTTTCTTT. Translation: CASSYGLSTAVLEAFF.

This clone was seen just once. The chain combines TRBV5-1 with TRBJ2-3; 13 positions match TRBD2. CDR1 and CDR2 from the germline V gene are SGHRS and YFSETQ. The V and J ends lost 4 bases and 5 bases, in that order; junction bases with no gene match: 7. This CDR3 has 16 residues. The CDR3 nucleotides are TGCGCCAGCAGCATAGGACTAGCGGGAGCAGTAGATACGCAGTATTTT. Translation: CASSIGLAGAVDTQYF.

This CDR3 reads CASSPDGTGLYNEQFF. The CDR3 DNA reads as TGTGCCAGCAGCCCTGATGGGACAGGGTTGTACAATGAGCAGTTCTTC. The chain joins TRBV7-2 to TRBJ2-1, with 9 positions matching TRBD1. There are 16 residues in the CDR3. The V segment lost 5 bases and the J segment 4 bases; nucleotides outside the gene matches: 9. The germline gives CDR1 SGHTA, CDR2 FQGNSA. Filled out from reference TRBV7-2 and TRBJ2-1, the complete variable domain reads GAGVSQSPSNKVTEKGKDVELRCDPISGHTALYWYRQSLGQGLEFLIYFQGNSAPDKSGLPSDRFSAERTGGSVSTLTIQRTQQEDSAVYLCASSPDGTGLYNEQFFGPGTRLTVL.

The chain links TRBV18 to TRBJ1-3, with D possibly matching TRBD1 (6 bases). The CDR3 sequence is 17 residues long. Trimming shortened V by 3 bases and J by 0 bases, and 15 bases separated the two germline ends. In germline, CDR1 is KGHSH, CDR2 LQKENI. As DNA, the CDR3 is TGTGCCAGCTCACCTATCTTCGGACAGTCCTCTGGAAACACCATATATTTT. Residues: CASSPIFGQSSGNTIYF.

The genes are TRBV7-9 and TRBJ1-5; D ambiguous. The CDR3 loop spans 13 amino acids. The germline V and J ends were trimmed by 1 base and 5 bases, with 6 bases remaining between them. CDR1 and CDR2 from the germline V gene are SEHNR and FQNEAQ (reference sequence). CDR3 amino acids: CASSLVGDQPQHF. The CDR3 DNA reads TGTGCCAGCAGCTTAGTCGGGGATCAGCCCCAGCATTTT.

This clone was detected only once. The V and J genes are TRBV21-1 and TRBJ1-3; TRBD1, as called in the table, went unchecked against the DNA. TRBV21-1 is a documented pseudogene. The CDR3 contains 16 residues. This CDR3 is CASSKAATGSGNTIYF. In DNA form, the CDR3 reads TGTGCCAGCAGCAAAGCAGCGACAGGGTCTGGAAACACCATATATTTT.

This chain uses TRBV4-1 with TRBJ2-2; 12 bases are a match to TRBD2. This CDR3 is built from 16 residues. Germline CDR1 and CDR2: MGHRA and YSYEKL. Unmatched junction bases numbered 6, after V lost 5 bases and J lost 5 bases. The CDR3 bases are TGCGCCAGCAGCTTCCTAGCGGGGGGGGATACCGGGGAGCTGTTTTTT. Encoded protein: CASSFLAGGDTGELFF.